This paragraph covers one TCR beta chain sequence. The sample is drawn from a study of human T cells and chemical hapten exposure. Study overall: Minor volume differences among pooled libraries chiefly drove per-sample TCR yield variation.

TCRdb fed the RACE reads into MiXCR, producing one record per CDR3 protein. The sample yields more than 300,000 distinct CDR3 sequences, around 5.5% seen once. Time point described: pre-sensitization, week 0. Treatment denoted: therapeutic diphenylcyclopropenone sensitization with weekly scalp DPC. V was clipped by 0 bases and J by 4 bases, with 9 bases between them. The CDR3 spans 13 residues. Germline assignment: CDR1 SQVTM and CDR2 ANQGSEA. The clonotype was recovered from a woman younger than 30 with alopecia areata. Some clones in this sample may be carry-over from other donors' samples. This chain uses TRBV29-1 with TRBJ1-2; the D gene is possibly TRBD1 (5 bases). Material: whole blood, obtained in connection with sensitization to the hapten diphenylcyclopropenone (DPC). CDR3 loop: CSVEDDRGYGYTF. DNA of the CDR3: TGCAGCGTTGAAGATGATAGGGGCTATGGCTACACCTTC. Supplemented by reference TRBV29-1 and TRBJ1-2, the full variable domain reads SAVISQKPSRDICQRGTSLTIQCQVDSQVTMMFWYRQQPGQSLTLIATANQGSEATYESGFVIDKFPISRPNLTFSTLTVSNMSPEDSSIYLCSVEDDRGYGYTFGSGTRLTVV.